These 7 T cell receptor beta chains share one sample of origin, sequenced in a study of blood T cells in healthy people across ages. Next came a second PCR, run for about 6 to 12 cycles, which used a sample-barcoded 5' primer along with a J-beta primer mix. TCRdb recomputed calls from the 5' RACE reads with MiXCR, one row per CDR3 protein. This sample has 1.5 million or so distinct CDR3 sequences, with about 40% found just once. Sequencing used blood. These receptors were taken from a woman in her late teens or twenties in good health.

This chain links TRBV4-2 with TRBJ2-1; 9 nucleotides agree with TRBD1. Germline lookup yields CDR1 LGHNA and CDR2 YNFKEQ. This CDR3 has 16 residues. Unmatched junction bases numbered 5, after V lost 4 bases and J lost 1 base. The CDR3 DNA sequence: TGTGCCAGCAGCCCCCAAGGACAGGGGTCCTACAATGAGCAGTTCTTC. This codes for CASSPQGQGSYNEQFF.

This clonotype occurred a few times. The rearrangement uses TRBV7-2 and TRBJ1-4; 9 nucleotides line up with TRBD1. The V gene end was trimmed by 8 bases and the J gene end by 7 bases; junction bases not matched to a gene: 8. This CDR3 spans 14 amino acids. Germline CDR1 is SGHTA and CDR2 is FQGNSA. The CDR3, as DNA: TGTGCCAGCCAGCCGGGACAGGGCGGTGAAAAACTGTTTTTT. Protein sequence: CASQPGQGGEKLFF.

The chain employs TRBV20-1 and TRBJ2-7, with 7 nucleotides matching TRBD1. Trimming removed 3 bases from V and 2 bases from J; junction bases left unmatched: 4. This CDR3 contains 13 residues. Germline values: CDR1 DFQATT, CDR2 SNEGSKA (reference sequence). CDR3 in DNA: TGCAGTGCTAGGTGGGACAGAGCCTACGAGCAGTACTTC. Amino acid sequence: CSARWDRAYEQYF.

The chain employs TRBV15 and TRBJ1-4, with D possibly being TRBD1 (5 bases). Trimming cost V 3 bases and J 8 bases, with 16 bases left between them. This CDR3 region has 15 residues. Germline assignment: CDR1 LNHNV and CDR2 YYDKDF (reference sequence). The CDR3, as DNA: TGTGCCACCAGCAGTCGAGTAAGGGGTACGGAAAAACTGTTTTTT. This codes for CATSSRVRGTEKLFF.

The V call is TRBV27, the J call TRBJ1-5; D is unclear. Germline CDR1 MNHEY, CDR2 SMNVEV (reference sequence). With 3 bases removed from V and 4 bases from J, the gap between germline ends came to 7 bases. The CDR3 has 13 residues. CDR3 protein: CASSFYGNQPQHF. DNA of the CDR3: TGTGCCAGCAGTTTTTATGGAAATCAGCCCCAGCATTTT.

The chain carries TRBV10-3 and TRBJ2-1; 14 bases align to TRBD2. The J segment lost 7 bases and the V segment lost 5 bases, leaving 4 bases of the junction unmatched. This CDR3 comprises 15 residues. Germline assignment: CDR1 ENHRY and CDR2 SYGVKD. In DNA form, the CDR3 reads TGTGCCATCAGTCCGGGACTAGCGGGAGTGAATGAGCAGTTCTTC. Encoded protein: CAISPGLAGVNEQFF.

J is TRBJ2-1 and V is TRBV12-3 or TRBV12-4, with TRBD2 matching 10 bases. Near its end, the DNA agrees better with TRBJ2-7, so the J call may be wrong. The CDR3 has 15 residues. The DNA of the CDR3 is TGTGCCAGCAGTCGAAATAGCGGGAGGTCAGATGAGCAGTACTTC. It specifies CASSRNSGRSDEQYF.